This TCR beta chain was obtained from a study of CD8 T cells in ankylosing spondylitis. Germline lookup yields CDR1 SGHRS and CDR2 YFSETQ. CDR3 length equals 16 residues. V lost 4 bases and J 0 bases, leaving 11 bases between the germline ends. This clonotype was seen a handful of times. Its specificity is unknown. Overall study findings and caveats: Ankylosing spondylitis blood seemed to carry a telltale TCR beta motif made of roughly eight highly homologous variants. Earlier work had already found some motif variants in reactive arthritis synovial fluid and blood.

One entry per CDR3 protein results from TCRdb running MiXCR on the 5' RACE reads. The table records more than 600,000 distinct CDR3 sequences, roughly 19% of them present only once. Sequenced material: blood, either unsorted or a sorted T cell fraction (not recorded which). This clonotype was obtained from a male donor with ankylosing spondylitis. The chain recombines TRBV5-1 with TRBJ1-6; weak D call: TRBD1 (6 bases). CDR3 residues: CASSPGQSSYNSPLHF. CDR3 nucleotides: TGCGCCAGCAGCCCTGGACAGAGCTCCTATAATTCACCCCTCCACTTT.